The TCR beta chain described here comes from a study of blood T cell repertoires in COVID-19. The germline V and J ends were trimmed by 2 bases and 3 bases, with 7 bases remaining between them. CDR3 length: 13 residues. Germline lookup yields CDR1 SEHNR and CDR2 FQNEAQ (reference sequence). Measured with immunoSEQ multiplex PCR; TCRdb has only the in-frame clones, and not every one. The repertoire holds about 480,000 clones, with around 88% as singletons. Sequencing input: peripheral blood. The sequence came from a woman in her twenties or thirties with acute or convalescent COVID-19. The chain carries TRBV7-9 and TRBJ1-2; D is undetermined. The CDR3 DNA reads TGTGCCAGCAGCTTACAGGAGGACTATGGCTACACCTTC. It is translated as CASSLQEDYGYTF.